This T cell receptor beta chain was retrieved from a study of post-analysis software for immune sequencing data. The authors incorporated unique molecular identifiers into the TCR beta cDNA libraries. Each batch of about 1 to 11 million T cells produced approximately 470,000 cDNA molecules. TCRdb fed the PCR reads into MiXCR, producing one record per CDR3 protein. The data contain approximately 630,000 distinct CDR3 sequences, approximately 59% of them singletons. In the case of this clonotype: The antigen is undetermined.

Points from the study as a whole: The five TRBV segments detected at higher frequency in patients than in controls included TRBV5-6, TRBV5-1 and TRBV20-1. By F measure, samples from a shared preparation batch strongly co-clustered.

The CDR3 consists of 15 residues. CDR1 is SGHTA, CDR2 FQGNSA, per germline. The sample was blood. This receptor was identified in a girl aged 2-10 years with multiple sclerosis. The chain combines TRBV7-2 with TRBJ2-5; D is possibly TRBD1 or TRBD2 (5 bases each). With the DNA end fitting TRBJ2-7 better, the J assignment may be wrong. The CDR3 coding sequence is TGTGCCAGCAGCTTGGGGGACGGCAGTGACTACGAGCAGTACTTC. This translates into CASSLGDGSDYEQYF.